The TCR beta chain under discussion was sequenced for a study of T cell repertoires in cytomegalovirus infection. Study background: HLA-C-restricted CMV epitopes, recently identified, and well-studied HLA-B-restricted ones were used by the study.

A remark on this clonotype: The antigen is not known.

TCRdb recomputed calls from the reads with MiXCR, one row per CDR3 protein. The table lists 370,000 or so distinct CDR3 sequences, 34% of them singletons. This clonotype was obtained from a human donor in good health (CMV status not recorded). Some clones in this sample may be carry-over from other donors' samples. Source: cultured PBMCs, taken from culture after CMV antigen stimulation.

The CDR3 DNA reads TGTGCCAGCAGGCAGACACCGAACACTGAAGCTTTCTTT. It encodes CASRQTPNTEAFF. V and J are TRBV7-3 and TRBJ1-1, with D unclear. Germline loops: CDR1 SGHTA, CDR2 FQGTGA. There are 13 residues in the CDR3. Trimming took 6 bases from V and 1 from J, leaving 9 bases between them.